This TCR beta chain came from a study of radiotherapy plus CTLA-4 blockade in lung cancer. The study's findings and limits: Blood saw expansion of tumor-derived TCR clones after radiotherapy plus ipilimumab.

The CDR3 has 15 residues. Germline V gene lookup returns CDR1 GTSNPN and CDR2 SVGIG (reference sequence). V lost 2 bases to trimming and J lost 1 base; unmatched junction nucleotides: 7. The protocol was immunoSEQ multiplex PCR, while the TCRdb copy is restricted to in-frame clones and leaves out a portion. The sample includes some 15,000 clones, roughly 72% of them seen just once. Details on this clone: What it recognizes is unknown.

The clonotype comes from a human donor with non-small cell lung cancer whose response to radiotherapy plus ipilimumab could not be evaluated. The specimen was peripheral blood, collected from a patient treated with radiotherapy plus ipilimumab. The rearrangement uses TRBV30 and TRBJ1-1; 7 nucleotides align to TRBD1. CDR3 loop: CAWSTIQGRNTEAFF. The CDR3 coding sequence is TGTGCCTGGAGTACTATACAGGGGAGGAACACTGAAGCTTTCTTT.